The 12 T cell receptor beta chains presented below share a single source sample, sequenced in a study of chemoradiotherapy in HPV16-positive cancers (dated by TCRdb to the early 2020s). Library preparation employed the immunoSEQ multiplex PCR assay. The clones in this table, taken by TCRdb from immuneACCESS, are in-frame only. Not every clone is retained; where verified, under half of the shortfall comes from an unresolved V gene, and the cause of the rest is unknown. Here the sample has some 17,000 clones; 65% to 80% occur a single time. Less than 9.5% of the sample is in the top ten clones. Source: tumor tissue, taken from a patient who underwent chemoradiotherapy. The receptors shown here come from a human donor with HPV-associated anogenital cancer.

CDR3 coding DNA: TGTGCCAGCAGCCGCCCGGGGCTAGCGGACTACGAGCAGTACTTC. It translates to CASSRPGLADYEQYF. The chain has TRBV5-6 and TRBJ2-7, with 7 nucleotides matching TRBD2. Trimming removed 4 bases from V and 3 bases from J; junction bases left unmatched: 10. CDR3 length: 15 residues. In germline, CDR1 is SGHDT, CDR2 YYEEEE.

V and J are TRBV5-5 and TRBJ1-6; D remains ambiguous. Germline CDR1 reads SGHKS; CDR2 reads YYEKEE (reference sequence). Trimming took 6 bases from V and 0 from J, leaving 10 bases between them. The length of the CDR3 is 15 residues. CDR3 amino acids: CASIDGSSYNSPLHF. The CDR3 DNA sequence: TGTGCCAGCATTGACGGGAGCTCCTATAATTCACCCCTCCACTTT.

V and J are TRBV11-2 and TRBJ1-3; maybe TRBD1 (5 bases). CDR3 size: 14 residues. V shed 2 bases and J shed 2 bases, with 7 bases lying between them. Germline V lookup: CDR1 SGHAT, CDR2 FQNNGV. CDR3 amino acids: CASSLIRAGNTIYF. The CDR3 DNA reads TGTGCCAGCAGCTTAATCAGGGCTGGAAACACCATATATTTT.

The rearrangement uses TRBV28 and TRBJ1-2; the D is unclear. Germline-derived CDR1 and CDR2 are MDHEN and SYDVKM. V lost 4 bases, J lost 6 bases, and 6 bases lay in between. This CDR3 comprises 11 residues. The CDR3 DNA is TGTGCCAGCAGTTATAAGGATGGCTACACCTTC. This codes for CASSYKDGYTF.

This rearrangement joins TRBV5-1 to TRBJ2-1; tentative D call: TRBD2 (6 bases). The CDR3 runs to 11 residues. Germline CDR1 and CDR2: SGHRS and YFSETQ. Deletions cut 5 bases from V and 10 bases from J, with 10 bases between. The CDR3, as DNA: TGCGCCAGCAGACAGGAGGGGGAGCAGTTCTTC. It yields the protein CASRQEGEQFF. Combining the CDR3 with reference TRBV5-1 and TRBJ2-1 gives the whole variable domain KAGVTQTPRYLIKTRGQQVTLSCSPISGHRSVSWYQQTPGQGLQFLFEYFSETQRNKGNFPGRFSGRQFSNSRSEMNVSTLELGDSALYLCASRQEGEQFFGPGTRLTVL.

The sample holds one count of this clone. The chain has TRBV21-1 and TRBJ2-1; the table calls TRBD1, which could not be checked here. TRBV21-1 is described as a pseudogene. This CDR3 region has 13 residues. In DNA form, the CDR3 reads TGTGCCCGCTCGAGAGACAGATACAATGAGCAGTTCTTC. This codes for CARSRDRYNEQFF.

A few counts support this clone. The chain has TRBV21-1 and TRBJ2-2; the table names TRBD1, a call not compared with the DNA. TRBV21-1 is recorded as a pseudogene. The CDR3 is 17 amino acids. The CDR3 region has the DNA TGTGCCAGCAGCAAGACCGACAGGGAAGGTGTCACCGGGGAGCTGTTTTTT. Its translation is CASSKTDREGVTGELFF.

V is TRBV7-3 and J is TRBJ2-1; TRBD2 matches 7 bases. Trimming removed 4 bases from V and 2 bases from J; junction bases left unmatched: 5. CDR3 length equals 15 residues. Germline-derived CDR1 and CDR2 are SGHTA and FQGTGA. In DNA form, the CDR3 reads TGTGCCAGCAGCTGGGTGGGAGGGCCCTACAATGAGCAGTTCTTC. Amino acid sequence: CASSWVGGPYNEQFF.

The chain combines TRBV6-1 with TRBJ1-2; D gene unclear. Trimming took 2 bases from V and 7 from J, leaving 5 bases between them. CDR1 is MNHNS, CDR2 SASEGT, per germline. This CDR3 has 11 residues. The CDR3 here is CASSELGGYTF. The CDR3 DNA reads TGTGCCAGCAGTGAACTCGGTGGCTACACCTTC.

V usage is TRBV5-1 and J usage is TRBJ1-6; D remains ambiguous. V gave up 0 bases and J gave up 7 bases, with 11 bases separating them. This CDR3 region has 15 residues. CDR1 is SGHRS and CDR2 is YFSETQ in the germline V gene. In nucleotides, the CDR3 is TGCGCCAGCAGCTTGGAGACAAGAAAGAATTCACCCCTCCACTTT. This gives the protein CASSLETRKNSPLHF.

The chain employs TRBV10-1 and TRBJ2-3, with D possibly matching TRBD1 (6 bases). This CDR3 spans 14 amino acids. The V end was cut by 6 bases, the J end by 3 bases, with 13 bases between. Germline-derived CDR1 and CDR2 are WNHNN and SYGVQD (reference sequence). CDR3 nucleotides: TGCGCCAGCAGCCTCAGGGGAGTAACAGATACGCAGTATTTT. Its protein is CASSLRGVTDTQYF.

This chain connects TRBV5-1 to TRBJ2-1, with D possibly being TRBD2 (5 bases). The CDR3 covers 13 residues. Trimming pared 0 bases from V and 9 bases from J, leaving 10 bases between. Germline CDR1 SGHRS, CDR2 YFSETQ. The CDR3 DNA is TGCGCCAGCAGCTTGGCCTCGGGAACTGAGCAGTTCTTC. Translated: CASSLASGTEQFF.